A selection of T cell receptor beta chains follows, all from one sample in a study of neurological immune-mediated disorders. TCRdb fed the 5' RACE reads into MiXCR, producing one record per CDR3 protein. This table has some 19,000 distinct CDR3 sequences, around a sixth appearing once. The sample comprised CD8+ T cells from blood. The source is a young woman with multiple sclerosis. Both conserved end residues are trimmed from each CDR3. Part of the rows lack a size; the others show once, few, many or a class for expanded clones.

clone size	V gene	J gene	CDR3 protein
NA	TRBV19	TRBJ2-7	ASSISRVVFYEQY
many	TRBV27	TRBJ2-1	ASSLSKNNEQF
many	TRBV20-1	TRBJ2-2	SARAGDSDTGELF
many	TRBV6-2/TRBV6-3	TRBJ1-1	ASSYGGNTEAF
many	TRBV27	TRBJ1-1	ASSLTGRNTEAF
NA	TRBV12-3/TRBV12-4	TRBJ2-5	ASSFVRETQY
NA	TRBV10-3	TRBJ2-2	AITGRTGELF
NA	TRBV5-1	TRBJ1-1	ASRLMVQGAAEAF
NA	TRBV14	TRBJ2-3	TNYWTGNTDTQY
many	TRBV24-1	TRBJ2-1	ATSASGRFNEQF
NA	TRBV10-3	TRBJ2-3	AINSAGDTQY
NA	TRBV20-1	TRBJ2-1	SARIPALNEQF
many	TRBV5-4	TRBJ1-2	ASSLAYNYGYT
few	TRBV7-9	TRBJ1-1	ASSRNRGRTEAF
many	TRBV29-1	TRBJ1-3	SVTLTGTHRNTIY
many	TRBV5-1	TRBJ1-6	ASSLATIQQYSPLH
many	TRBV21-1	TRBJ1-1	ASSTWDSDLNTEAF
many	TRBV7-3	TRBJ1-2	ASSDGQGVYGYT
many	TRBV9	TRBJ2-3	ASSDPRDRGHTDTQY
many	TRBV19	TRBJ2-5	ASSLRGRAETQY
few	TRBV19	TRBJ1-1	ASIRGAVGKTEAF
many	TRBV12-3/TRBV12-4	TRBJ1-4	ASSVLSASAEKLF
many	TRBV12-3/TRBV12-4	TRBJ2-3	ASRPTGTSPSTDTQY
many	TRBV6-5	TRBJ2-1	ASSPNYNEQF
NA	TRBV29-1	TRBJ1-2	SVEKRRDGYT
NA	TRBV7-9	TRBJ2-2	ASSAGSQGSVELF
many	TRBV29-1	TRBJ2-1	SVEVPSGSNEQF
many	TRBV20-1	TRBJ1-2	SARGREDYGYT
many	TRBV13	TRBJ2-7	ASSPGLVDEQY
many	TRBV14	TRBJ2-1	ASSLRSFHNEQF
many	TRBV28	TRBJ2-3	ASSLSGLTDTQY
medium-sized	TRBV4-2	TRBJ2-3	ASSQGLNTDTQY
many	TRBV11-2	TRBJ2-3	ASSSTSGRQSDTQY
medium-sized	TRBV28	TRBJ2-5	ASSSVTSANLLEETQY
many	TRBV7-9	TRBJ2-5	ASSSLTSGSGETQY
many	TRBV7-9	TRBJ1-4	ASSLGDEKLF
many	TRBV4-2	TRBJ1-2	ASSWTDRDNYGYT
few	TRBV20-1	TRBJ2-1	SASDSGQAYNEQF
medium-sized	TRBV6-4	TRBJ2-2	ASVFRGRELYSGELF
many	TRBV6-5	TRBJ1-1	ASSLSRGGTEAF
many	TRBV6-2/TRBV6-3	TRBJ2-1	ASSYFVAASGDNEQF
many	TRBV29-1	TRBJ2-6	SVLTGGASGANVLT